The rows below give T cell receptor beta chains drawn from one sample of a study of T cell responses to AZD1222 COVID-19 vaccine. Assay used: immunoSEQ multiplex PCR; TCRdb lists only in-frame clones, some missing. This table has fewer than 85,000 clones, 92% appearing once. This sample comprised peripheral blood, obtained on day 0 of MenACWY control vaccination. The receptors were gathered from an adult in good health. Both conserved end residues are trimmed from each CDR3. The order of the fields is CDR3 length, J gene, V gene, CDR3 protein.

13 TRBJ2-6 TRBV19 ASSKIRDEANVLT
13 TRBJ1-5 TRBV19 ASSTGAGGNQPQH
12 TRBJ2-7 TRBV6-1 ASSEFVYPYEQY
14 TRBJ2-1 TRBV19 ASSMRLFNSYNEQF
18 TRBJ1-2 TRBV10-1 ASSESIMPMAADINYGYT
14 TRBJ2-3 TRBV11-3 ASSQGSGSVTDTQY
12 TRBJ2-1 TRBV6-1 ASSEGLAGGEQF
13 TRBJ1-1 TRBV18 ASSTQGGLNTEAF
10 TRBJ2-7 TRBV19 ATKTASYEQY
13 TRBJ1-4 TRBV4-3 ASSGGALTNEKLF
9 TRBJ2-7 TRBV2 ASGLGVEQY
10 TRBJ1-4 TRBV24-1 ATSDSDEKLF
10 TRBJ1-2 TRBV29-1 SAGTANYGYT
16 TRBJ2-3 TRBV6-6 ASSQSIAGGPSADTQY
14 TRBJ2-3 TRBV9 ASSDEDREGTDTQY
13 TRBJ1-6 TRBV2 ASSVETAGNSPLH
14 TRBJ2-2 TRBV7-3 ASSSSGLERVGELF
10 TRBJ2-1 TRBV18 ASSPVDREQF
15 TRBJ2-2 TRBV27 ASSFKPPGQEAGELF
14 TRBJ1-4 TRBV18 ASSRTDPGTNEKLF
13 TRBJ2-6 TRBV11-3 ASSTRGSGANVLT
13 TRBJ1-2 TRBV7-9 ASSSVPGTGYGYT
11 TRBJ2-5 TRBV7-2 ASSGGGKETQY
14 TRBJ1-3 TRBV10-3 AILETGTSYRNTIY
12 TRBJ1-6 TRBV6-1 ASSEGTGGIPLH
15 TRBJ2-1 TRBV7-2 ASSPQGGTTSYNEQF
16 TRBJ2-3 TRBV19 ASSGEGSSGVNTDTQY
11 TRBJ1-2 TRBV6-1 ASSFGPQGGYT
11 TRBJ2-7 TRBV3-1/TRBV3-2 ASSQASDYEQY
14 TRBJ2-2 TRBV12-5 ASGPGVGGNTGELF
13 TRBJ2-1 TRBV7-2 ASSSIDRGSNEQF
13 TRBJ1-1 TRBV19 ASSYRDRGHTEAF
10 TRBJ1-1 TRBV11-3 ASSTQNTEAF
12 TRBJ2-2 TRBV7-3 ASSLGTGHGELF
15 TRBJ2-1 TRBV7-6 ASSLAASGGASNEQF
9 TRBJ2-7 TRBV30 ARGGGYEQY
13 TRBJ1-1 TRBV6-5 ASSYQGLRNTEAF
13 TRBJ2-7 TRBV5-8 ASKTRGTGLYEQY
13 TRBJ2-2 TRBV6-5 ASTQTRIETGELF
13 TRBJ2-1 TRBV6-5 ASSYSGVEDNEQF
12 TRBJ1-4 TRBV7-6 ASSSGTGNEKLF
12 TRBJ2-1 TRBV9 ASSVGGSQNEQF
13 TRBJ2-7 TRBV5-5 ASSFLQGVSYEQY
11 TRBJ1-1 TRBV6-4 ASRDRGNTEAF
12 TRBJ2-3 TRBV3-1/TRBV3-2 ASSQGPGADTQY
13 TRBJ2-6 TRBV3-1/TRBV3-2 ASSPRSSGANVLT
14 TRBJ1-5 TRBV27 ASSTHLRDSNQPQH
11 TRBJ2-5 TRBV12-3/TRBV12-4 ASSKQGDATQY